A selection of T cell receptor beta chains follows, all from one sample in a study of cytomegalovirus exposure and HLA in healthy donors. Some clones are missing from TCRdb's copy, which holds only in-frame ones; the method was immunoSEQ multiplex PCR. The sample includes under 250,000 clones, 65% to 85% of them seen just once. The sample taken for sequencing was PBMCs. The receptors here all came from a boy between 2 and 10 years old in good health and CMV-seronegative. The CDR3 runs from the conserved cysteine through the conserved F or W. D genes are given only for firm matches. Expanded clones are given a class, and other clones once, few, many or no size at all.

CDR3 DNA: TGTGCCAGCAGCTTGGCAGGGGTTTCAGAGACCCAGTACTTC; CDR3 protein: CASSLAGVSETQYF; J gene: TRBJ2-5; V gene: TRBV5-4; D gene: NA; clone size: NA
CDR3 DNA: TGCAGTGCTAGTCCACTGAATGAGCAGTTCTTC; CDR3 protein: CSASPLNEQFF; J gene: TRBJ2-1; V gene: TRBV20-1; D gene: NA; clone size: NA
CDR3 DNA: TGCGCCAGCAGAACACAGGGGGCGAACACTGAAGCTTTCTTT; CDR3 protein: CASRTQGANTEAFF; J gene: TRBJ1-1; V gene: TRBV4-1; D gene: TRBD1; clone size: NA
CDR3 DNA: TGTGCCAGTAGTTGGAGTTCCGGGACTGGAAACACCATATATTTT; CDR3 protein: CASSWSSGTGNTIYF; J gene: TRBJ1-3; V gene: TRBV19; D gene: NA; clone size: NA
CDR3 DNA: TGTGCCATCAAAACAGAGACAGGACCCACCCACGAGCAGTACTTC; CDR3 protein: CAIKTETGPTHEQYF; J gene: TRBJ2-7; V gene: TRBV10-3; D gene: NA; clone size: NA
CDR3 DNA: TGCGCCAGCAGCTTGCAGTTAGCCCGCACAGATACGCAGTATTTT; CDR3 protein: CASSLQLARTDTQYF; J gene: TRBJ2-3; V gene: TRBV5-1; D gene: NA; clone size: NA
CDR3 DNA: TGCGCCAGGTCAGGGGGCAGTGGCTACACCTTC; CDR3 protein: CARSGGSGYTF; J gene: TRBJ1-2; V gene: TRBV5-1; D gene: TRBD1; clone size: NA
CDR3 DNA: TGCGCCAGCCGCCTAACCGGGATTCCAGTAGCCAAAAACATTCAGTACTTC; CDR3 protein: CASRLTGIPVAKNIQYF; J gene: TRBJ2-4; V gene: TRBV5-1; D gene: NA; clone size: NA
CDR3 DNA: TGTGCCAGCCGAGCGGGGGGGCCCAATGAGCAGTTCTTC; CDR3 protein: CASRAGGPNEQFF; J gene: TRBJ2-1; V gene: TRBV2; D gene: TRBD2; clone size: NA
CDR3 DNA: TGTGCCAGAAGCTTGGCACCCAGGGGGAGTGAAGCTTTCTTT; CDR3 protein: CARSLAPRGSEAFF; J gene: TRBJ1-1; V gene: TRBV5-3; D gene: TRBD1; clone size: NA
CDR3 DNA: TGTGCCAGCAGCTCCGACCGGAGCTCCTACAATGAGCAGTTCTTC; CDR3 protein: CASSSDRSSYNEQFF; J gene: TRBJ2-1; V gene: TRBV6-5; D gene: NA; clone size: NA
CDR3 DNA: TGTGCCAGCAGTCAGGGGGCGCAAGCCGATGAGCAGTTCTTC; CDR3 protein: CASSQGAQADEQFF; J gene: TRBJ2-1; V gene: TRBV7-9; D gene: TRBD1; clone size: NA
CDR3 DNA: TGTGCCAGCTCACCATCAGGGACTGGCGAGCAGTACTTC; CDR3 protein: CASSPSGTGEQYF; J gene: TRBJ2-7; V gene: TRBV18; D gene: NA; clone size: NA
CDR3 DNA: TGTGCCAGCAGCTCTCGCAGTGTCTGGGAGCAGTTCTTC; CDR3 protein: CASSSRSVWEQFF; J gene: TRBJ2-1; V gene: TRBV5-8; D gene: NA; clone size: few
CDR3 DNA: TGTGCCAGCAGTTACTCCAGGACAGGGTATAATGAAAAACTGTTTTTT; CDR3 protein: CASSYSRTGYNEKLFF; J gene: TRBJ1-4; V gene: TRBV6-5; D gene: TRBD1; clone size: NA
CDR3 DNA: TGCGCCAGCAGCTTGGGATCGGGGGGGCTTTACAATGAGCAGTTCTTC; CDR3 protein: CASSLGSGGLYNEQFF; J gene: TRBJ2-1; V gene: TRBV5-1; D gene: TRBD2; clone size: NA
CDR3 DNA: TGTGCCAGCAGCCAAGATATGCGGTGGGATAATTCACCCCTCCACTTT; CDR3 protein: CASSQDMRWDNSPLHF; J gene: TRBJ1-6; V gene: TRBV14; D gene: NA; clone size: once
CDR3 DNA: TGTGCCAGCAGTTTAACAGGGCTTGACTATGGCTACACCTTC; CDR3 protein: CASSLTGLDYGYTF; J gene: TRBJ1-2; V gene: TRBV28; D gene: NA; clone size: NA
CDR3 DNA: TGTGCCAGCAGCCAAGAGATTATGTCGGACAGAAAGAGGGAGCAGTACTTC; CDR3 protein: CASSQEIMSDRKREQYF; J gene: TRBJ2-7; V gene: TRBV14; D gene: NA; clone size: NA
CDR3 DNA: TGTGCCAGCAGCTCAAACGGACAGGGATTCTACGAGCAGTACTTC; CDR3 protein: CASSSNGQGFYEQYF; J gene: TRBJ2-7; V gene: TRBV7-8; D gene: TRBD1; clone size: once
CDR3 DNA: TGTGCCAGCAGGAGTAGAACTTCTAGCAATCAGCCCCAGCATTTT; CDR3 protein: CASRSRTSSNQPQHF; J gene: TRBJ1-5; V gene: TRBV6-5; D gene: NA; clone size: few
CDR3 DNA: TGTGCCAGCAGCTTGGCGGGGGGGCACACCATATATTTT; CDR3 protein: CASSLAGGHTIYF; J gene: TRBJ1-3; V gene: TRBV5-6; D gene: NA; clone size: NA
CDR3 DNA: TGTGCCAGCAGCCCACTAGCGGGTAGCACAGATACGCAGTATTTT; CDR3 protein: CASSPLAGSTDTQYF; J gene: TRBJ2-3; V gene: TRBV7-9; D gene: TRBD2; clone size: NA
CDR3 DNA: TGTGCCAGCAAGGGGGCCGGGACGGGCAACACTGAAGCTTTCTTT; CDR3 protein: CASKGAGTGNTEAFF; J gene: TRBJ1-1; V gene: TRBV2; D gene: TRBD1; clone size: few
CDR3 DNA: TGTGCCAGCAGTGAAGGTACAGGGGTTGGAAAACTGTTTTTT; CDR3 protein: CASSEGTGVGKLFF; J gene: TRBJ1-4; V gene: TRBV6-5; D gene: TRBD1; clone size: few
CDR3 DNA: TGTGCCAGCAGTTTCCTAGCGGGGGGCGGGGATGAGCAGTTCTTC; CDR3 protein: CASSFLAGGGDEQFF; J gene: TRBJ2-1; V gene: TRBV6-5; D gene: TRBD2; clone size: NA
CDR3 DNA: TGTGCCAGCAGCCAAGAACTAGCGGGGGCGTGGGACGAGCAGTACTTC; CDR3 protein: CASSQELAGAWDEQYF; J gene: TRBJ2-7; V gene: TRBV4-2; D gene: TRBD2; clone size: NA
CDR3 DNA: TGCGCCAGCAGCTTGCTTCAGTCTGCAGATACGCAGTATTTT; CDR3 protein: CASSLLQSADTQYF; J gene: TRBJ2-3; V gene: TRBV5-1; D gene: NA; clone size: NA
CDR3 DNA: TGCGCCAGCAGCTTGGAGCCCGCTAGCGGGATCGATGAGCAGTTCTTC; CDR3 protein: CASSLEPASGIDEQFF; J gene: TRBJ2-1; V gene: TRBV5-1; D gene: TRBD2; clone size: NA
CDR3 DNA: TGTGCCAGTAGTCCCGGGGGAAGCCTGAACACTGAAGCTTTCTTT; CDR3 protein: CASSPGGSLNTEAFF; J gene: TRBJ1-1; V gene: TRBV19; D gene: NA; clone size: NA
CDR3 DNA: TGTGCCAGCAGCTTAGCGGGCGGGGTTAACTATGGCTACACCTTC; CDR3 protein: CASSLAGGVNYGYTF; J gene: TRBJ1-2; V gene: TRBV11-2; D gene: NA; clone size: NA
CDR3 DNA: TGTGCCAGCAGGTCTAGCGGGGCGCTCTACGAGCAGTACTTC; CDR3 protein: CASRSSGALYEQYF; J gene: TRBJ2-7; V gene: TRBV2; D gene: TRBD2; clone size: NA
CDR3 DNA: TGTGCCAGCAGCTTAGGTGTCAACTACGAGCAGTACTTC; CDR3 protein: CASSLGVNYEQYF; J gene: TRBJ2-7; V gene: TRBV11-3; D gene: NA; clone size: NA
CDR3 DNA: TGTGCCAGCAGCTTATTACTCGGGGAGTTCTTC; CDR3 protein: CASSLLLGEFF; J gene: TRBJ2-1; V gene: TRBV11-2; D gene: NA; clone size: NA
CDR3 DNA: TGTGCGACAGGGGATTTTGGCTACGAGCAGTACTTC; CDR3 protein: CATGDFGYEQYF; J gene: TRBJ2-7; V gene: TRBV19; D gene: TRBD1; clone size: NA
CDR3 DNA: TGTGCCAGCAGCTTGCGGGGGGGGCCTGGAAACACCATATATTTT; CDR3 protein: CASSLRGGPGNTIYF; J gene: TRBJ1-3; V gene: TRBV5-4; D gene: NA; clone size: once